The clone carrying this TCR beta chain was observed a handful of times. Germline CDR1 MDHEN, CDR2 SYDVKM. Trimming took off 5 bases at V and 5 bases at J, with 12 bases between the two ends. This CDR3 contains 13 residues. The data originate from a study of cytomegalovirus exposure and HLA in healthy donors. PCR amplification relied on 60 Vbeta primers (plus 13 Jbeta primers). This table comes from immunoSEQ multiplex PCR, and its TCRdb copy is limited to in-frame clones, with some not included. The top ten clones hold about 6% of a sample with 82,000 or so clones, around 74% of them seen once. Sequenced: PBMCs. This clonotype was obtained from a woman between 45 and 65 years old in good health and CMV-seropositive. The V gene is TRBV28, the J gene TRBJ2-5; D possibly corresponds to TRBD1 (6 bases). CDR3 amino acids: CASSAPGHETQYF. In nucleotides, the CDR3 is TGTGCCAGCAGTGCCCCGGGACATGAGACCCAGTACTTC.